The clone carrying this T cell receptor beta chain appeared a few times. What it recognizes is unknown. Primers: 60 Vbeta forward and 13 Jbeta reverse. Assay: immunoSEQ multiplex PCR; the TCRdb copy retains only in-frame clones and omits some. The data contain about 150,000 clones, roughly 80% of them seen just once; the ten biggest clones take up about 11%. This entry is derived from a study of cytomegalovirus exposure and HLA in healthy donors. Study outcomes and limitations: What a later analysis showed was that several of the most significant clusters appeared linked to common viral pathogens.

The receptor was isolated from a man in his late teens or twenties in good health and CMV-seropositive. Input material: PBMCs.

CDR3 sequence: CASSGLGLAGPGELFF. CDR3 DNA sequence: TGTGCCAGCAGCGGGTTGGGACTAGCGGGACCCGGGGAGCTGTTTTTT. The chain carries TRBV9 and TRBJ2-2; 13 bases are shared with TRBD2. The J segment lost 6 bases and the V segment lost 3 bases, leaving 5 bases of the junction unmatched. CDR1 is SGDLS and CDR2 is YYNGEE in the germline V gene. This CDR3 is built from 16 residues.